The count of the clone carrying this T cell receptor beta chain is one. Its antigen is still unknown. These data originate in a study of OX40 agonist ivuxolimab in advanced cancers. Across the whole study: Every 2 weeks, patients got intravenous ivuxolimab at one of six dose levels (0.01-10 mg/kg).

Points from the study as a whole: CD8+ T cells (on average) carried more expanded clones than CD4+ T cells.

V was clipped by 1 base and J by 1 base, with 7 bases between them. CDR1 and CDR2 from the germline V gene are MNHNS and SASEGT. This CDR3 comprises 15 residues. Assay used: immunoSEQ multiplex PCR; TCRdb lists only in-frame clones, some missing. The sample consists of about 61,000 clones, roughly 85% of them appearing once. Material: CD4+ or CD8+ T cells sorted from blood, obtained in a trial of the OX40 agonist ivuxolimab. The chain couples TRBV6-1 to TRBJ2-2; D is possibly TRBD1 (5 bases). The receptor was isolated from an adult with an advanced solid tumor such as melanoma, head and neck, liver or kidney cancer. The chain's CDR3 is CASSEVTGNTGELFF. The DNA of the CDR3 is TGTGCCAGCAGTGAAGTAACAGGGAACACCGGGGAGCTGTTTTTT.